These 12 T cell receptor beta chains share one sample of origin, sequenced in a study of glioma-infiltrating T cells after dendritic cell vaccination. The method was immunoSEQ multiplex PCR; TCRdb's version includes in-frame clones alone and lacks a portion of them. In the table there are approximately 50,000 clones, about nine tenths of which are singletons. The sample's time point: after dendritic cell vaccination, including at tumor progression/relapse. This specimen was blood, taken after dendritic cell vaccination. These receptors originate from a human donor with glioblastoma.

The V and J genes are TRBV2 and TRBJ1-2; D remains unclear. CDR1 and CDR2 from the germline V gene are SNHLY and FYNNEI. V was clipped by 6 bases and J by 4 bases, with 33 bases between them. The CDR3 length is 20 residues. Here the CDR3 reads CASSHLTQRPLSGSIYGYTF. The CDR3 DNA reads TGTGCCAGCAGCCATCTGACTCAACGACCGCTGTCCGGTTCGATCTATGGCTACACCTTC.

V and J are TRBV10-3 and TRBJ2-1, with D maybe TRBD2 (6 bases). The ends were cut back, 10 bases at V and 0 bases at J, with 19 bases in the middle. CDR1 and CDR2 (germline): ENHRY, SYGVKD. The CDR3 has 16 amino acids. The CDR3 protein is CASYSDSGSSYNEQFF. In DNA, the CDR3 is TGTGCCAGCTATTCTGACTCCGGGAGCTCCTACAATGAGCAGTTCTTC.

The chain couples TRBV7-2 to TRBJ2-7, with D tentatively TRBD2 (5 bases). Between the trimmed V and J ends, which lost 5 bases and 7 bases, there was a span of 21 bases. There are 15 residues in the CDR3. Germline V gene sequence: CDR1 SGHTA, CDR2 FQGNSA. The DNA for the CDR3 is TGTGCCAGCAGCCCCGGGATGGTTCTGCCGGAAGAGCAGTACTTC. Protein sequence: CASSPGMVLPEEQYF.

The rearrangement links TRBV7-3 to TRBJ1-1; D not certain. Germline V CDR1 and CDR2: SGHTA, FQGTGA. The CDR3 length is 14 residues. Trimming removed 0 bases at V and 3 bases at J, with 8 bases between. CDR3 loop: CASSLTNSYTEAFF. The DNA of the CDR3 is TGTGCCAGCAGCTTAACAAACAGCTACACTGAAGCTTTCTTT.

The rearrangement links TRBV7-2 to TRBJ2-5; D is uncertain. This CDR3 has 12 residues. Germline V CDR1 and CDR2: SGHTA, FQGNSA. Deletions cut 1 base from V and 5 bases from J, with 5 bases between. CDR3: CASSLDRETQYF. CDR3 DNA: TGTGCCAGCAGCTTAGATCGGGAGACCCAGTACTTC.

V usage is TRBV5-1 and J usage is TRBJ2-3, with D tentatively TRBD1 (6 bases). CDR1 and CDR2 (germline): SGHRS, YFSETQ. CDR3 length: 16 residues. Deletions cut 0 bases from V and 2 bases from J, with 13 bases between. The CDR3: CASSLGGTHNTDTQYF. CDR3 nucleotide sequence: TGCGCCAGCAGCTTGGGAGGGACACACAACACAGATACGCAGTATTTT.

The chain couples TRBV7-9 to TRBJ1-2; 7 bases are shared with TRBD1. This CDR3 has 17 amino acids. Germline CDR1 reads SEHNR; CDR2 reads FQNEAQ (reference sequence). J was trimmed by 5 bases and V by 4 bases; bases with no gene match: 16. CDR3 residues: CASSSRTGASSLYGYTF. The CDR3 nucleotides read TGTGCCAGCAGCTCCAGGACAGGCGCCTCAAGTTTATATGGCTACACCTTC.

V is TRBV6-6 and J is TRBJ2-7; TRBD1 aligns across 8 bases. CDR1 is MNHNY, CDR2 SVGAGI, per germline (reference sequence). The CDR3 loop spans 14 amino acids. Trimming at V came to 0 bases and at J to 6 bases, leaving 4 bases not matched to a gene. The CDR3 loop reads CASSYSTGVGEQYF. The CDR3 DNA is TGTGCCAGCAGTTACTCGACAGGGGTAGGCGAGCAGTACTTC.

The chain is built from TRBV6-1 and TRBJ1-5; possible D gene TRBD1, 6 bases. CDR1 and CDR2 from the germline V gene are MNHNS and SASEGT. V shed 1 base and J shed 11 bases, with 18 bases lying between them. The CDR3 extends over 15 amino acids. The CDR3 region has the DNA TGTGCCAGCAGTGAAGAGGGGACAATCATTGGGGCCCAGCATTTT. It encodes CASSEEGTIIGAQHF.

The chain's CDR3 is CASTEGGTVEGYTF. The CDR3, as DNA: TGCGCCAGCACCGAGGGAGGGACCGTGGAGGGCTACACCTTC. V usage is TRBV5-1 and J usage is TRBJ1-2; D is perhaps TRBD1 (5 bases). The CDR3 has 14 amino acids. Germline V lookup: CDR1 SGHRS, CDR2 YFSETQ. The V gene lost 6 bases and the J gene lost 8 bases, with 20 bases spanning the gap.

The gene calls are TRBV9 and TRBJ1-4, with TRBD1 matching 11 bases. Losses at the gene ends were 2 bases for V and 6 bases for J; bases not matched to a gene: 6. The germline V gene encodes CDR1 SGDLS and CDR2 YYNGEE. This CDR3 is 16 amino acids long. CDR3 amino acids: CASSVTPGQGDEKLFF. In nucleotides, the CDR3 is TGTGCCAGCAGCGTGACCCCGGGACAGGGGGATGAAAAACTGTTTTTT.

The CDR3 DNA follows: TGTGCCAGCAGCGTAAGCGGGCCTACCACAGATACGCAGTATTTT. It specifies CASSVSGPTTDTQYF. This chain joins TRBV11-1 and TRBJ2-3, with D possibly being TRBD2 (6 bases). V lost 5 bases, J lost 2 bases, and 14 bases lay in between. CDR3 length: 15 residues. In germline, CDR1 is SGHAT, CDR2 FQDESV (reference sequence).